The 5 T cell receptor beta chains below come from one sample, sequenced in a study of T-cell memory formation after mild COVID-19. TCRdb used MiXCR to reprocess the 5' RACE reads, holding one entry per CDR3 protein. This repertoire shows fewer than 650,000 distinct CDR3 sequences, roughly 22% found once; its top ten account for approximately 8.4%. Sequenced sample: PBMCs or a T cell subset sorted from them (not recorded which). The source of these receptors is an adult woman who had mild COVID-19 (a few samples of this study predate the infection). Cell type and time point are not known.

V gene TRBV27 combines with J gene TRBJ2-1; perhaps D is TRBD1 or TRBD2 (5 bases each). V lost 5 bases and J lost 0, with 26 bases in between. This CDR3 is 20 amino acids long. CDR1 and CDR2 from the germline V gene are MNHEY and SMNVEV (reference sequence). The CDR3: CASSPRFGGVWSGSYNEQFF. Written as DNA, the CDR3 is TGTGCCAGCAGTCCCCGTTTTGGGGGAGTTTGGTCCGGCTCCTACAATGAGCAGTTCTTC.

The genes are TRBV7-9 and TRBJ2-1; D call uncertain. Germline V gene lookup returns CDR1 SEHNR and CDR2 FQNEAQ (reference sequence). CDR3 length: 10 amino acids. V lost 1 base to trimming and J lost 13 bases, with 5 bases between them. CDR3 amino acids: CASSLEGQFF. CDR3 coding DNA: TGTGCCAGCAGCTTAGAGGGACAGTTCTTC.

This clonotype was recorded a few times. The V and J genes are TRBV6-6 and TRBJ1-5, with D tentatively TRBD1 (5 bases). Germline CDR1 and CDR2: MNHNY and SVGAGI (reference sequence). The CDR3 runs to 14 residues. V lost 2 bases, J lost 4 bases, and 9 bases lay in between. The CDR3 spells CASSYGRDNQPQHF. CDR3 DNA: TGTGCCAGCAGTTACGGCAGGGATAATCAGCCCCAGCATTTT.

V gene TRBV12-3 or TRBV12-4 combines with J gene TRBJ2-1; no clear D. The CDR3 loop spans 14 amino acids. V lost 3 bases, J lost 3 bases, and 9 bases lay in between. The CDR3 DNA reads TGTGCCAGCAGTTTCGTCAGGAGCTACAATGAGCAGTTCTTC. Protein product: CASSFVRSYNEQFF.

A few counts support this clonotype. The chain recombines TRBV19 with TRBJ2-5; 10 bases fit TRBD2. V dropped 5 bases and J dropped 0; count of bases not matched to a gene: 9. CDR3 size: 17 residues. Germline CDR1 and CDR2: LNHDA and SQIVND (reference sequence). In DNA form, the CDR3 reads TGTGCCAGTAGTCCCTCCTGGACTAGCGGCAACCAAGAGACCCAGTACTTC. The encoded protein is CASSPSWTSGNQETQYF.